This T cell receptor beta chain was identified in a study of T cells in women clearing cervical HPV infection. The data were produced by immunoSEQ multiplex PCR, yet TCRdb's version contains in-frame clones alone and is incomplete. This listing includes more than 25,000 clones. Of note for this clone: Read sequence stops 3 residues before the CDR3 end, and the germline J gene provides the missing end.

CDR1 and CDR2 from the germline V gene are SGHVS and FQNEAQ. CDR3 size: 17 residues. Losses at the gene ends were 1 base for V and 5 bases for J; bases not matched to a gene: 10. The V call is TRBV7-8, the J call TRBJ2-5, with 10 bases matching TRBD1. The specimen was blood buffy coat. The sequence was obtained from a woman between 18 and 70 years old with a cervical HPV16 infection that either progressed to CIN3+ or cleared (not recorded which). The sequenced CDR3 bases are TGTGCCAGCAGCTTAGGCTGGGGGACAGGGGTGAGGGAGACC. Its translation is CASSLGWGTGVRET. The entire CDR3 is CASSLGWGTGVRETQYF.